Below, 17 T cell receptor beta chains from the same sample are listed, as sequenced in a study of T-cell memory formation after mild COVID-19. TCRdb re-called the 5' RACE reads with MiXCR, one entry per CDR3 protein. The sample lists 540,000 or so distinct CDR3 sequences; roughly 21% were seen once. The sample comprised PBMCs or a T cell subset sorted from them (not recorded which). The receptors come from an adult woman who had mild COVID-19 (a few samples of this study predate the infection). Cell type and time point are not known.

In its sample, this clonotype was seen many times. The gene calls are TRBV14 and TRBJ2-1; 8 bases align to TRBD1. The CDR3 is made up of 15 amino acids. CDR1 is SGHDN and CDR2 is FVKESK in the germline V gene. Trimming cost V 4 bases and J 7 bases; bases outside gene matches: 9. The CDR3 DNA sequence: TGTGCCAGCAGCCGGACAGGGAAACTGGGGAATGAGCAGTTCTTC. This gives the protein CASSRTGKLGNEQFF.

This chain connects TRBV5-1 to TRBJ2-7, with TRBD1 matching over 12 bases. Germline values: CDR1 SGHRS, CDR2 YFSETQ. The length of the CDR3 is 16 residues. Trimming took 0 bases from V and 2 from J; bases not matched to a gene: 3. The CDR3 sequence is CASSLEGQGATYEQYF. In DNA form, the CDR3 reads TGCGCCAGCAGCTTGGAGGGACAGGGGGCGACCTACGAGCAGTACTTC.

This clonotype showed up just a few times. The chain links TRBV7-3 to TRBJ1-2; 10 bases line up with TRBD1. The CDR3 length is 14 residues. V dropped 4 bases and J dropped 6; count of bases not matched to a gene: 5. Germline values: CDR1 SGHTA, CDR2 FQGTGA. CDR3 DNA sequence: TGTGCCAGCAGCTCGGACAGGGGGTTAAATGGCTACACCTTC. This sequence encodes CASSSDRGLNGYTF.

CDR3 in amino acids: CASSVQHLMPEAFF. The DNA of the CDR3 is TGTGCCAGCAGCGTACAGCACCTGATGCCTGAAGCTTTCTTT. The gene calls are TRBV12-3 or TRBV12-4 and TRBJ1-1; D is unresolved. The ends were cut back, 6 bases at V and 6 bases at J, with 17 bases in the middle. CDR3 size: 14 residues.

CDR3 nucleotide sequence: TGCAGCACCCGGACAGGCGCCTACGAGCAGTACTTC. This encodes CSTRTGAYEQYF. The J gene is TRBJ2-7, the V gene TRBV29-1; 7 bases match TRBD1. With V trimmed by 8 bases and J by 2 bases, 6 bases remained unmatched. The CDR3 is made up of 12 amino acids. Germline V gene sequence: CDR1 SQVTM, CDR2 ANQGSEA.

V is TRBV7-2 and J is TRBJ1-5; D not certain. Trimming stripped 7 bases from V and 4 bases from J, with 8 bases between. The V gene's germline CDR1 is SGHTA and CDR2 FQGNSA. The CDR3 runs to 12 residues. The DNA of the CDR3 is TGTGCCAGCACTAAAGGGAATCAGCCCCAGCATTTT. It translates to CASTKGNQPQHF.

The chain has TRBV5-1 and TRBJ2-7, with 7 bases fitting TRBD1. After removal of 2 bases from V and 3 bases from J, the junction contained 5 bases not matched to a gene. The CDR3 consists of 14 residues. Germline V gene lookup returns CDR1 SGHRS and CDR2 YFSETQ. In nucleotides, the CDR3 is TGCGCCAGCAGCTTCAGGACAGGCGACTACGAGCAGTACTTC. Translated: CASSFRTGDYEQYF.

This clonotype was recorded a few times. The chain combines TRBV5-1 with TRBJ2-2, with unresolved D. Germline assignment: CDR1 SGHRS and CDR2 YFSETQ. The CDR3 contains 13 residues. Trimming shortened V by 0 bases and J by 3 bases, and 3 bases separated the two germline ends. CDR3 nucleotide sequence: TGCGCCAGCAGCTTGGTGGACACCGGGGAGCTGTTTTTT. Its protein product is CASSLVDTGELFF. Full variable domain (rest looked up from reference TRBV5-1 and TRBJ2-2): KAGVTQTPRYLIKTRGQQVTLSCSPISGHRSVSWYQQTPGQGLQFLFEYFSETQRNKGNFPGRFSGRQFSNSRSEMNVSTLELGDSALYLCASSLVDTGELFFGEGSRLTVL.

This clonotype showed up just a few times. J is TRBJ1-1 and V is TRBV7-9; D gene uncertain. CDR3 length equals 15 residues. Germline CDR1 reads SEHNR; CDR2 reads FQNEAQ (reference sequence). Trimming removed 5 bases at V and 3 bases at J, with 16 bases between. CDR3 loop: CASSPKNSVHTEAFF. For the CDR3, the DNA is TGTGCCAGCAGCCCAAAGAACTCGGTTCACACTGAAGCTTTCTTT.

In its sample, this clonotype was seen a few times. This chain joins TRBV4-3 and TRBJ2-7, with 8 bases that match TRBD1. The germline CDR1 and CDR2 sequences are LGHNA and YSLEER. The CDR3 runs 17 residues. V gave up 1 base and J gave up 2 bases; unmatched junction bases: 10. The CDR3 nucleotides are TGCGCCAGCAGCCAAGTGGGGGGCGCGACAGGGGCCTACGAGCAGTACTTC. The encoded protein is CASSQVGGATGAYEQYF.

The chain links TRBV7-3 to TRBJ2-3; D unresolved. CDR3 size: 14 residues. From germline, CDR1 is SGHTA and CDR2 FQGTGA. V gave up 4 bases and J gave up 4 bases, with 12 bases separating them. CDR3 region: CASSSDVYADTQYF. In DNA, the CDR3 is TGTGCCAGCAGCTCGGATGTTTATGCAGATACGCAGTATTTT.

The rearrangement links TRBV2 to TRBJ2-1; D may be TRBD1 or TRBD2 (5 bases each). Trimming stripped 3 bases from V and 8 bases from J, with 11 bases between. This CDR3 has 13 residues. Germline V lookup: CDR1 SNHLY, CDR2 FYNNEI. DNA for the CDR3: TGTGCCAGCAGTGAGGGACCCGGAGATGAGCAGTTCTTC. Its translation is CASSEGPGDEQFF.

This sequence joins TRBV4-3 and TRBJ2-3, with 7 bases lining up with TRBD1. CDR3 length: 16 residues. V was pared by 0 bases and J by 5 bases, with 8 bases of the junction left unmatched. Germline V gene sequence: CDR1 LGHNA, CDR2 YSLEER. CDR3 protein: CASSQDLGQARDTQYF. For the CDR3, the DNA is TGCGCCAGCAGCCAAGATCTCGGACAGGCGCGAGATACGCAGTATTTT.

This chain joins TRBV20-1 and TRBJ1-6; 7 bases align to TRBD1. The J segment lost 0 bases and the V segment lost 6 bases, leaving 20 bases of the junction unmatched. The CDR3 has 20 amino acids. Germline loops: CDR1 DFQATT, CDR2 SNEGSKA (reference sequence). CDR3 bases: TGCAGTGCAAGCCTAATCCCGGGACAGTTTACGAGCTCCTATAATTCACCCCTCCACTTT. Translated, it gives CSASLIPGQFTSSYNSPLHF.

In this sample, this clonotype turned up a few times. CDR3 region: CASSPDWGGEAFF. CDR3 in DNA: TGTGCCAGCAGCCCCGACTGGGGGGGCGAAGCTTTCTTT. The J gene is TRBJ1-1, the V gene TRBV14; weak D call: TRBD1 (6 bases). The germline V gene encodes CDR1 SGHDN and CDR2 FVKESK. Between the trimmed V and J ends, which lost 4 bases and 8 bases, there was a span of 14 bases. CDR3 length: 13 amino acids.

This clonotype was detected a few times. The rearrangement joins TRBV4-2 to TRBJ2-2; TRBD2 might be the D (6 bases). This CDR3 region has 16 residues. Germline values: CDR1 LGHNA, CDR2 YNFKEQ. The V gene lost 1 base and the J gene lost 6 bases, with 15 bases spanning the gap. CDR3 protein: CASSQAFGGESGELFF. In nucleotides, the CDR3 is TGTGCCAGCAGCCAAGCCTTCGGGGGAGAATCCGGGGAGCTGTTTTTT.

The table lists this clonotype with a few counts. The rearrangement uses TRBV12-3 or TRBV12-4 and TRBJ1-1; D might be TRBD1 (6 bases). V lost 5 bases, J lost 1 base, and 17 bases lay in between. The CDR3 contains 16 residues. This chain's CDR3 is CASSPSLGGGNTEAFF. CDR3 sequence (DNA): TGTGCCAGCAGTCCAAGTCTGGGGGGCGGGAACACTGAAGCTTTCTTT.